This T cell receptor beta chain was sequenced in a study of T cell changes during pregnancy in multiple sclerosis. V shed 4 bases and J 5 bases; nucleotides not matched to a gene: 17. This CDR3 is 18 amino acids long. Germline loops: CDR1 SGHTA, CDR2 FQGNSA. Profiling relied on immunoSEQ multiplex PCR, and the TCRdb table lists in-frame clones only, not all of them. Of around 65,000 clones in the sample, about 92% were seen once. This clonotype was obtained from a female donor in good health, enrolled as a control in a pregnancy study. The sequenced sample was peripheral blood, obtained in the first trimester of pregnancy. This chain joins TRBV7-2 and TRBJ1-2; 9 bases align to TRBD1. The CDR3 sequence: CASSSRPGTGMGAYGYTF. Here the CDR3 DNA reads TGTGCCAGCAGCTCGCGTCCCGGGACAGGGATGGGGGCGTATGGCTACACCTTC. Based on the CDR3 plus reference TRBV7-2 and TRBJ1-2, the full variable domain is GAGVSQSPSNKVTEKGKDVELRCDPISGHTALYWYRQSLGQGLEFLIYFQGNSAPDKSGLPSDRFSAERTGGSVSTLTIQRTQQEDSAVYLCASSSRPGTGMGAYGYTFGSGTRLTVV.